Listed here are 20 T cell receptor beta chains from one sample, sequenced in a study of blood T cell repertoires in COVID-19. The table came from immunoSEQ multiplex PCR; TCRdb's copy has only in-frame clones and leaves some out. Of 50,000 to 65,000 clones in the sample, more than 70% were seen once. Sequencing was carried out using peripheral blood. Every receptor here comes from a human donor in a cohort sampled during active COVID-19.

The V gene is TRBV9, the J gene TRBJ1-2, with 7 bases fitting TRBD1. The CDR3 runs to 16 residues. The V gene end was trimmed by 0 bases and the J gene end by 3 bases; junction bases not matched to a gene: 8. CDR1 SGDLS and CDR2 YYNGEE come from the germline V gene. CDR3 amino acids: CASSVALTGLDYGYTF. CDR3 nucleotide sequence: TGTGCCAGCAGCGTAGCCCTGACAGGGCTAGACTATGGCTACACCTTC.

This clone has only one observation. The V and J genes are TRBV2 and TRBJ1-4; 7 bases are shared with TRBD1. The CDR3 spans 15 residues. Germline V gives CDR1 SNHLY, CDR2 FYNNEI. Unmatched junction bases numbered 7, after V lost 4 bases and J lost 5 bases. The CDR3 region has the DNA TGTGCCAGCAGTGTTCGGAAGGGGGCAAATGAAAAACTGTTTTTT. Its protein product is CASSVRKGANEKLFF.

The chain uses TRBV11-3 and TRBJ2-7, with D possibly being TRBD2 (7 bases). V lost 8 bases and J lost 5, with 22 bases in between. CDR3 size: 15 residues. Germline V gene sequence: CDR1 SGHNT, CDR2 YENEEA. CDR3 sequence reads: CASSNRGGAENEQYF. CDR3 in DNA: TGTGCCAGCTCGAATAGGGGGGGGGCAGAGAACGAGCAGTACTTC.

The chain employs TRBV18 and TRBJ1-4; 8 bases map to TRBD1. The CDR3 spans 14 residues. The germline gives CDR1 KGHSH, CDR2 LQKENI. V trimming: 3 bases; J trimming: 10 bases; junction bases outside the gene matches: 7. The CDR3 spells CASSPTGVEGKLFF. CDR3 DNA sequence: TGTGCCAGCTCACCGACAGGGGTCGAAGGAAAACTGTTTTTT.

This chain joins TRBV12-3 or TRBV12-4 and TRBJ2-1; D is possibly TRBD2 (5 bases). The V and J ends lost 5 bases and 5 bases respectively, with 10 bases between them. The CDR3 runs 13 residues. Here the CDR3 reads CASSLSGNNEQFF. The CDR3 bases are TGTGCCAGCAGTCTCTCGGGGAACAATGAGCAGTTCTTC.

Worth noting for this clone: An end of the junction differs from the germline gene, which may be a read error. The CDR3 loop reads CASSDCRGFFSCSGNTIYF. DNA of the CDR3: TGTGCTAGCAGCGATTGCAGGGGTTTTTTCTCCTGCTCTGGAAACACCATATATTTT. This chain joins TRBV7-7 and TRBJ1-3, with D tentatively TRBD1 (6 bases). Germline V gene sequence: CDR1 SSHAT, CDR2 FNYEAQ (reference sequence). CDR3 size: 19 residues.

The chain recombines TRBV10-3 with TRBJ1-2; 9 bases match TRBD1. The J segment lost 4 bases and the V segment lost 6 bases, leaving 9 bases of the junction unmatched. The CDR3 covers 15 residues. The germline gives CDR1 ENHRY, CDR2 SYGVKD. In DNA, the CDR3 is TGTGCCATCAGGGAGGACAGGGGCCTTTCCTATGGCTACACCTTC. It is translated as CAIREDRGLSYGYTF.

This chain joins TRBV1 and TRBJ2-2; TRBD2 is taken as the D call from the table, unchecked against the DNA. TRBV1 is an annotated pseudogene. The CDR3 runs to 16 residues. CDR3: CTSSHAGLAGTGELFF. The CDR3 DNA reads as TGCACCAGCAGCCACGCCGGACTAGCGGGCACCGGGGAGCTGTTTTTT.

CDR3 loop: CASSSNTDTQYF. The CDR3 nucleotides read TGTGCCAGCAGCTCTAACACAGATACGCAGTATTTT. The rearrangement links TRBV11-2 to TRBJ2-3; no clear D. This CDR3 contains 12 residues. Germline V gene sequence: CDR1 SGHAT, CDR2 FQNNGV. Trimming cost V 4 bases and J 2 bases, with 4 bases left between them. Using reference TRBV11-2 and TRBJ2-3 for the parts outside the CDR3, the full variable domain is EAGVAQSPRYKIIEKRQSVAFWCNPISGHATLYWYQQILGQGPKLLIQFQNNGVVDDSQLPKDRFSAERLKGVDSTLKIQPAKLEDSAVYLCASSSNTDTQYFGPGTRLTVL.

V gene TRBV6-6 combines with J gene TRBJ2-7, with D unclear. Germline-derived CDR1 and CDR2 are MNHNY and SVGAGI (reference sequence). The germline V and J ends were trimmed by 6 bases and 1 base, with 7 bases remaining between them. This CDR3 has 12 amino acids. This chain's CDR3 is CASSLQSYEQYF. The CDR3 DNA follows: TGTGCCAGCAGCCTTCAGTCCTACGAGCAGTACTTC.

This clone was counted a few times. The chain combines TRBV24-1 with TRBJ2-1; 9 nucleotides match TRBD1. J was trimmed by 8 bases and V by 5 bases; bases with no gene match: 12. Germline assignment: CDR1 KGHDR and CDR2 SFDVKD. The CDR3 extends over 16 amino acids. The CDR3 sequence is CATSGPGQGGGDEQFF. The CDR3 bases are TGTGCCACCAGTGGACCGGGACAGGGTGGAGGCGATGAGCAGTTCTTC.

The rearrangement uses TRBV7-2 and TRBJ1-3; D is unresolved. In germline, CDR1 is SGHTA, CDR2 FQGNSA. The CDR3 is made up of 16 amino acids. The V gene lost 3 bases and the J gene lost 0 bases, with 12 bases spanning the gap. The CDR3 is CASSFTIRHSGNTIYF. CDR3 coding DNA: TGTGCCAGCAGCTTCACCATTAGACACTCTGGAAACACCATATATTTT.

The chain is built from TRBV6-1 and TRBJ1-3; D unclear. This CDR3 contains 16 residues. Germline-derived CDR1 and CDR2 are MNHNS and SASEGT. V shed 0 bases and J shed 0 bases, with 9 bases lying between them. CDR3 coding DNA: TGTGCCAGCAGTGAAGCGGGCCTCTACTCTGGAAACACCATATATTTT. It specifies CASSEAGLYSGNTIYF.

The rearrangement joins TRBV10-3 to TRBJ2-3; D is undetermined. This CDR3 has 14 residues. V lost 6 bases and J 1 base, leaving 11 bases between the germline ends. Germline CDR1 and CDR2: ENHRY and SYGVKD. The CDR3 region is CAISTGTGTDTQYF. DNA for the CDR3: TGTGCCATCAGCACGGGTACGGGCACAGATACGCAGTATTTT.

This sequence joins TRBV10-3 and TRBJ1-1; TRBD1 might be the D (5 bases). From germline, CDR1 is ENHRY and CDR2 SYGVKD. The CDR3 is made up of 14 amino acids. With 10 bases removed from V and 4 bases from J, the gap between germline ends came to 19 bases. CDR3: CATGTGGLGTEAFF. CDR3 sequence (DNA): TGTGCCACAGGGACTGGAGGGCTGGGCACTGAAGCTTTCTTT.

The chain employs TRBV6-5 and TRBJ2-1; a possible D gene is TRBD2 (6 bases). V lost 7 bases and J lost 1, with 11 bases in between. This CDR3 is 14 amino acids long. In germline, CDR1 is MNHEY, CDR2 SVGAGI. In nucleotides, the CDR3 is TGTGCCAGCATTCCGGGACTTTCCTACAATGAGCAGTTCTTC. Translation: CASIPGLSYNEQFF.

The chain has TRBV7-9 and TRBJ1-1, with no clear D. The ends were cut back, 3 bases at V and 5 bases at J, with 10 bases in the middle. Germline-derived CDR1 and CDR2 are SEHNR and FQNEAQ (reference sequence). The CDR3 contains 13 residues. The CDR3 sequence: CASSFRRETEAFF. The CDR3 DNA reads TGTGCCAGCAGCTTCAGAAGGGAGACTGAAGCTTTCTTT.

As DNA, the CDR3 is TGTGCCAGCTCACCAAACGACAGGGAGAACAATCAGCCCCAGCATTTT. This translates into CASSPNDRENNQPQHF. This chain joins TRBV18 and TRBJ1-5; 7 nucleotides align to TRBD1. V lost 2 bases, J lost 3 bases, and 7 bases stayed unmatched. The CDR3 totals 16 residues. Germline assignment: CDR1 KGHSH and CDR2 LQKENI.

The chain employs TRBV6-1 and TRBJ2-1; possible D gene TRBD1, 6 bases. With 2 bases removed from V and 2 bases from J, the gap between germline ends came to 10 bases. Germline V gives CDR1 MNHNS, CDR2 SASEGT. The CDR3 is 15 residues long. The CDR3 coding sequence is TGTGCCAGCAGTGAACAGGACAGAGCCTACAATGAGCAGTTCTTC. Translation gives CASSEQDRAYNEQFF.

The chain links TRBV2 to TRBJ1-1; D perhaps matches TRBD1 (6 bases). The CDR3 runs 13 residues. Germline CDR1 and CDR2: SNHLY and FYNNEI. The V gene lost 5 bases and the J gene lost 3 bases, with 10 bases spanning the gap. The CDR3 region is CASSPDRYTEAFF. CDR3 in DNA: TGTGCCAGCAGTCCGGACAGATACACTGAAGCTTTCTTT.